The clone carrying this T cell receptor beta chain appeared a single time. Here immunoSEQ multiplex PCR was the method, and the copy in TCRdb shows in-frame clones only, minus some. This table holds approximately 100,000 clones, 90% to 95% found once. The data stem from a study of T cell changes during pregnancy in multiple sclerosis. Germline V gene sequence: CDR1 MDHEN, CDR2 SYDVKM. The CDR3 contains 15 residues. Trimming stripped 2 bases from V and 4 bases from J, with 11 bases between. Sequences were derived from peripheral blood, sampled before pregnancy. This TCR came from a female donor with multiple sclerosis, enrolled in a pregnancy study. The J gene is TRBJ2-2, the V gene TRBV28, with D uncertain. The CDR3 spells CASSLASAVTGELFF. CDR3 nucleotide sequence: TGTGCCAGCAGTTTAGCCAGCGCAGTCACCGGGGAGCTGTTTTTT.